A selection of T cell receptor beta chains follows, all from one sample in a study of CD8 T cells in Susac syndrome. MiXCR was run by TCRdb on the immunoSEQ multiplex PCR reads, yielding one entry per CDR3 protein. The table lists nearly 200,000 distinct CDR3 sequences, around 96% of them singletons, with about 0.09% in the top ten. The sample comprised CD4+ T cells from PBMCs. The receptor set was obtained from a human donor with multiple sclerosis. Each CDR3 is given with its conserved first and last residue. Fields, in order: J gene, V gene, D gene, clone size, CDR3 protein, CDR3 DNA. The D gene is left open where the match is weak. A clone size is listed for some rows: how often the clone was seen (once, few, many), or a class if it is expanded.

TRBJ1-1	TRBV30	-	-	CAGQRGRPEAFF	TGTGCCGGACAGAGGGGTAGGCCTGAAGCTTTCTTT
TRBJ1-4	TRBV9	-	-	CASSVGGSYEKLFF	TGTGCCAGCAGCGTGGGTGGCTCTTACGAAAAACTGTTTTTT
TRBJ2-1	TRBV20-1	TRBD2	-	CSAGMSGRAGNEQFF	TGCAGTGCCGGAATGAGCGGGAGGGCCGGCAATGAGCAGTTCTTC
TRBJ2-5	TRBV4-1	-	-	CASSRQIPRGWDLQETQYF	TGCGCCAGCAGCCGGCAAATACCGCGGGGCTGGGACCTTCAAGAGACCCAGTACTTC
TRBJ1-1	TRBV5-4	-	-	CASSLTTVNTEAFF	TGTGCCAGCAGCTTGACGACGGTGAACACTGAAGCTTTCTTT
TRBJ1-1	TRBV11-2	-	-	CASRGERPMNTEAFF	TGTGCCAGCAGGGGGGAGCGCCCCATGAACACTGAAGCTTTCTTT
TRBJ1-1	TRBV30	TRBD1	-	CAWRAPGQGFGTEAFF	TGTGCCTGGAGGGCTCCGGGACAGGGCTTTGGGACTGAAGCTTTCTTT
TRBJ2-5	TRBV7-3	TRBD2	-	CASSSSGGRVETQYF	TGTGCCAGCAGTTCCAGCGGGGGGCGAGTAGAGACCCAGTACTTC
TRBJ2-5	TRBV7-9	-	-	CASSMNGQETQYF	TGTGCCAGCAGCATGAACGGCCAAGAGACCCAGTACTTC
TRBJ1-2	TRBV7-9	-	-	CASSWEGGYTF	TGTGCCAGCAGCTGGGAGGGAGGCTACACCTTC
TRBJ1-1	TRBV12-5	TRBD1	-	CASALGQMNTEAFF	TGTGCTAGTGCCTTGGGACAGATGAACACTGAAGCTTTCTTT
TRBJ2-7	TRBV7-8	TRBD2	-	CASSTIAGAYEQYF	TGTGCCAGCAGCACTATAGCGGGAGCCTACGAGCAGTACTTC
TRBJ2-1	TRBV10-3	-	-	CAINAGGSYNEQFF	TGTGCCATCAATGCCGGCGGCTCCTACAATGAGCAGTTCTTC
TRBJ2-5	TRBV11-2	-	once	CASSLVGLDVETQYF	TGTGCCAGCAGCTTAGTTGGCCTAGACGTGGAGACCCAGTACTTC
TRBJ2-3	TRBV18	-	-	CASSPFAQSDTQYF	TGTGCCAGCTCACCGTTCGCCCAATCAGATACGCAGTATTTT
TRBJ1-2	TRBV7-8	-	-	CASSPRQTRGYTF	TGTGCCAGCAGCCCACGACAGACTCGTGGCTACACCTTC
TRBJ1-1	TRBV30	-	-	CAWSPGTRNTEAFF	TGTGCCTGGAGCCCCGGGACAAGGAACACTGAAGCTTTCTTT
TRBJ2-3	TRBV5-1	TRBD2	-	CASTSGLAGPIASTDTQYF	TGCGCCAGCACTTCGGGACTAGCGGGGCCAATCGCTAGCACAGATACGCAGTATTTT